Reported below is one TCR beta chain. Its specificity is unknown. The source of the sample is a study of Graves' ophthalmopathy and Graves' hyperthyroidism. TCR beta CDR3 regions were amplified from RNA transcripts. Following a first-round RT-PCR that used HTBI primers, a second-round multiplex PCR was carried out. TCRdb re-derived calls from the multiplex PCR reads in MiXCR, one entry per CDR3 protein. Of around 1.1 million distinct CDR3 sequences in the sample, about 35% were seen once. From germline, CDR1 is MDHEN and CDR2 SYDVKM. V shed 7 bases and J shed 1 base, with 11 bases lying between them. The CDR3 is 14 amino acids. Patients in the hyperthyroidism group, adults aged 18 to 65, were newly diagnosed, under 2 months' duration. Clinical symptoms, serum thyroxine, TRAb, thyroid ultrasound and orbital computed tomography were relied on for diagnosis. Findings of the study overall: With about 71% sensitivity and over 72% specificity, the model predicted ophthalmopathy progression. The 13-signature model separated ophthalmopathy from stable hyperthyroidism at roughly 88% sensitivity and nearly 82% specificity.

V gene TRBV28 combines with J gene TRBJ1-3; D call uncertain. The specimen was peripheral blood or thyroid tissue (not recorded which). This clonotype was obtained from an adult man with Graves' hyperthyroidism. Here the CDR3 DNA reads TGTGCCAGCAAAAGTCGGATTTCTGGAAACACCATATATTTT. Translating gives CASKSRISGNTIYF.